These T cell receptor beta chains were read from a single sample in a study of cytomegalovirus exposure and HLA in healthy donors. TCRdb keeps only in-frame clones here, not all; method: immunoSEQ multiplex PCR. The sample lists 55,000 to 75,000 clones, roughly 92% occurring once. What was sequenced was PBMCs. Source of these receptors: a man aged 18 to 35 in good health and CMV-seropositive. The conserved cysteine and the conserved F or W are not part of the CDR3 here. Fields, in order: V gene, J gene, CDR3 protein.

TRBV4-2	TRBJ2-1	ASSQEADSSYNEQF
TRBV12-5	TRBJ2-1	ASGLVIGLAGKRNEQF
TRBV19	TRBJ1-1	ASGQGSRTEAF
TRBV2	TRBJ1-4	ASSAQGGANEKLF
TRBV25-1	TRBJ2-2	ASSELGTSGSPGELF
TRBV30	TRBJ1-1	AWRWGGTEAF
TRBV7-6	TRBJ2-7	ASSTGGTGTRD
TRBV6-4	TRBJ2-1	ASSPEAGSYNEQF
TRBV7-2	TRBJ1-3	ASSLRSGQGINSGNTIY
TRBV9	TRBJ2-1	ASSHGTSGSSYNEQF
TRBV6-6	TRBJ2-4	ASTQASGGDIQY
TRBV5-6	TRBJ2-7	ASSPVEASGGSEQY
TRBV4-1	TRBJ2-5	ASSQVASGREQETQY
TRBV4-2	TRBJ2-5	ASSQDLAGGQETQY
TRBV6-4	TRBJ2-1	ASSASLQGDYNEQF
TRBV19	TRBJ2-3	ASSPRADSTDTQY
TRBV4-2	TRBJ1-1	ASSESSRGDTEAF
TRBV9	TRBJ1-2	ASSVIVGGPDYGYT
TRBV7-9	TRBJ2-1	ASSSRDRANEQF
TRBV28	TRBJ2-2	ASSPLAGGPGELF
TRBV27	TRBJ2-5	ASSIEARETQY
TRBV28	TRBJ2-1	ASSLRRRTGAQHEQF
TRBV5-6	TRBJ1-5	ASSLAGFGNQPQH
TRBV6-6	TRBJ1-2	ASSYSGTGGVHT
TRBV7-9	TRBJ1-1	ASSRGDGDTEAF
TRBV5-4	TRBJ1-4	ASSLTGKGNEKLF
TRBV28	TRBJ2-7	ASSFISGTGADEQY
TRBV6-1	TRBJ1-2	ASRELTPGTGLINYGYT
TRBV30	TRBJ1-4	AWSDTFGPATNEKLF
TRBV7-6	TRBJ1-4	ASSFYGREKLF
TRBV6-1	TRBJ1-5	ASSEARSGIQPQH
TRBV28	TRBJ2-5	ASSSRDRVPETQY
TRBV7-2	TRBJ2-3	ASSLLGGGTDTQY
TRBV30	TRBJ2-1	AWLSGGVSNEQF
TRBV19	TRBJ1-1	ASSGQRSMNTEAF
TRBV7-3	TRBJ2-1	ASSLSGTSGNEQF
TRBV30	TRBJ1-3	ASARGTSGNTIY